This T cell receptor (beta chain) is drawn from a study of CD8+ T cells in alopecia areata. Study at large: Treatment ran 6 to 18 months, with 6 months of follow-up afterward. Overall study results and limits: Clonality exceeded that of normal scalp in lesional scalp, most notably in alopecia totalis/universalis. Sequences from scalp samples also cover resident alphabeta T cells of normal skin. Compared with mice, patients displayed less clear TCR sharing, possibly for HLA-related reasons.

Patients with alopecia areata provided lesional scalp punch biopsies as well as peripheral blood. On this clone itself: Its specificity is not known.

RNA was extracted and reverse transcribed into cDNA as the sequencing template. Only in-frame clones appear in the TCRdb table, and some are missing; sequencing was by immunoSEQ multiplex PCR. The sample includes 7,000 to 9,500 clones, 45% to 70% seen only once; the top ten take around 13%. CDR1 is SGHRS and CDR2 is YFSETQ in the germline V gene. Trimming removed 2 bases at V and 1 base at J, with 7 bases between. The CDR3 contains 14 residues. The TCR was taken from a human donor with alopecia areata. The J gene is TRBJ2-4, the V gene TRBV5-1; tentatively, D is TRBD2 (6 bases). Material: skin, obtained at week 0. The CDR3 DNA reads as TGCGCCAGCAGCTTAGGAGGGGCCAAAAACATTCAGTACTTC. This sequence encodes CASSLGGAKNIQYF.